The rows below give T cell receptor beta chains drawn from one sample of a study of identical twins. TCRdb re-called the 5' RACE reads through MiXCR, storing one row per CDR3 protein. The sample consists of some 460,000 distinct CDR3 sequences, 11% to 15% of them appearing once. This sample also belongs to another study, concerning yellow fever vaccine responses in identical twins.

Material for sequencing was CD4+ T cells sorted from blood. These receptors were taken from a young woman in good health. Each CDR3 is given with its conserved first and last residue. The D gene is left open where the match is weak. Rows may omit the clone size; those that give it use once, few, many or a size class.

d_gene: .
j_gene: TRBJ2-5
abundance: few
v_gene: TRBV7-2
CDR3nt: TGTGCCAGCAGCTCCCTGGGCCCCGAAGAGACCCAGTACTTC
CDR3aa: CASSSLGPEETQYF

d_gene: TRBD1
j_gene: TRBJ1-1
abundance: few
v_gene: TRBV20-1
CDR3nt: TGCAGTGCTAGCGGGACAGCGAACACTGAAGCTTTCTTT
CDR3aa: CSASGTANTEAFF

d_gene: .
j_gene: TRBJ2-7
abundance: many
v_gene: TRBV6-5
CDR3nt: TGTGCCAGCAGTGCTCAGGGTGGCGAGCAGTACTTC
CDR3aa: CASSAQGGEQYF

d_gene: TRBD2
j_gene: TRBJ2-1
abundance: few
v_gene: TRBV4-2
CDR3nt: TGTGCCAGCAGCCCGCGGGGTCGCGGGGGGCAGAGCTCCTACAATGAGCAGTTCTTC
CDR3aa: CASSPRGRGGQSSYNEQFF

d_gene: TRBD2
j_gene: TRBJ2-7
abundance: few
v_gene: TRBV7-8
CDR3nt: TGTGCCAGCAGCACCCGACTAGCGGGAGGGCAATACGAGCAGTACTTC
CDR3aa: CASSTRLAGGQYEQYF

d_gene: .
j_gene: TRBJ2-6
abundance: many
v_gene: TRBV29-1
CDR3nt: TGCAGCGTTGCCGCGCAGGGCTCCAACGTCCTGACTTTC
CDR3aa: CSVAAQGSNVLTF

d_gene: .
j_gene: TRBJ2-5
abundance: .
v_gene: TRBV12-3/TRBV12-4
CDR3nt: TGTGCCAGCAGTTTACGGGGTAGGGTTGAGACCCAGTACTTC
CDR3aa: CASSLRGRVETQYF

d_gene: .
j_gene: TRBJ1-4
abundance: few
v_gene: TRBV15
CDR3nt: TGTGCCACCAGCAGCGGTCGTGGTTCAACTAATGAAAAACTGTTTTTT
CDR3aa: CATSSGRGSTNEKLFF

d_gene: .
j_gene: TRBJ2-3
abundance: few
v_gene: TRBV25-1
CDR3nt: TGTGCCAGCAGTGAAGGCCTCAGGCCCACAGATACGCAGTATTTT
CDR3aa: CASSEGLRPTDTQYF

d_gene: TRBD2
j_gene: TRBJ2-7
abundance: .
v_gene: TRBV7-2
CDR3nt: TGTGCCAGCAGCACAAAGGCGAGTAGCGGGAGGGCCTACGAGCAGTACTTC
CDR3aa: CASSTKASSGRAYEQYF

d_gene: TRBD2
j_gene: TRBJ2-1
abundance: few
v_gene: TRBV6-2/TRBV6-3
CDR3nt: TGTGCCAGCAGAACAACCGCGGGACTAGCCGTCAATGAGCAGTTCTTC
CDR3aa: CASRTTAGLAVNEQFF

d_gene: .
j_gene: TRBJ1-6
abundance: few
v_gene: TRBV7-9
CDR3nt: TGTGCCAGCAGCCCCTTAGGACTAAGTAATTCACCCCTCCACTTT
CDR3aa: CASSPLGLSNSPLHF

d_gene: .
j_gene: TRBJ2-1
abundance: .
v_gene: TRBV29-1
CDR3nt: TGCAGCGTTGTGTCTGTAGGGTTAAGCAATGAGCAGTTCTTC
CDR3aa: CSVVSVGLSNEQFF

d_gene: .
j_gene: TRBJ1-6
abundance: few
v_gene: TRBV27
CDR3nt: TGTGCCAGCAGTCCGGATTGGAATTCACCCCTCCACTTT
CDR3aa: CASSPDWNSPLHF

d_gene: .
j_gene: TRBJ1-1
abundance: few
v_gene: TRBV5-5
CDR3nt: TGTGCCAGCAGCTTGACCCCAGGGGATCTAATGAACACTGAAGCTTTCTTT
CDR3aa: CASSLTPGDLMNTEAFF

d_gene: TRBD1
j_gene: TRBJ2-7
abundance: many
v_gene: TRBV10-3
CDR3nt: TGTGCCATCCCCCCGGGACAGGGTTTGGGCGAGCAGTACTTC
CDR3aa: CAIPPGQGLGEQYF

d_gene: TRBD1
j_gene: TRBJ2-3
abundance: .
v_gene: TRBV2
CDR3nt: TGTGCCAGCAGTGGCCAGGGGGCTACAGATACGCAGTATTTT
CDR3aa: CASSGQGATDTQYF

d_gene: .
j_gene: TRBJ2-5
abundance: .
v_gene: TRBV20-1
CDR3nt: TGCAGTGCACCGAATGGACAGCCTTGGGAGACCCAGTACTTC
CDR3aa: CSAPNGQPWETQYF

d_gene: TRBD1
j_gene: TRBJ2-3
abundance: .
v_gene: TRBV10-3
CDR3nt: TGTGCCATCAGCGAGGGGGACAGGGCTTCGGCAGATACGCAGTATTTT
CDR3aa: CAISEGDRASADTQYF

d_gene: .
j_gene: TRBJ1-4
abundance: .
v_gene: TRBV7-2
CDR3nt: TGTGCCAGCAGCCGAGTTGGGGAAAAACTGTTTTTT
CDR3aa: CASSRVGEKLFF